The 27 T cell receptor beta chains below come from one sample, sequenced in a study of T-cell memory formation after mild COVID-19. TCRdb reprocessed the 5' RACE reads via MiXCR and lists one record per CDR3 protein. The repertoire consists of hundreds of thousands of distinct CDR3 sequences, with 15% to 20% occurring once and the leading ten covering just over 8%. Sequencing was done on a sample of PBMCs or a T cell subset sorted from them (not recorded which). All receptors come from an adult woman who had mild COVID-19 (a few samples of this study predate the infection). Cell type and time point are not known.

This clonotype was picked up a small number of times. V usage is TRBV25-1 and J usage is TRBJ2-4; 8 bases agree with TRBD1. Per the germline V gene, CDR1 is MGHDK and CDR2 is SYGVNS. Germline trimming cut 3 bases from V and 0 bases from J; bases unmatched to any gene: 10. The CDR3 extends over 18 amino acids. The CDR3 sequence is CASSDGTGPSLAKNIQYF. CDR3 in DNA: TGTGCCAGCAGTGATGGGACAGGACCTAGCCTAGCCAAAAACATTCAGTACTTC.

This clonotype has just a few counts. The chain links TRBV10-3 to TRBJ2-7; D is undetermined. The CDR3 spans 13 residues. The ends were cut back, 3 bases at V and 6 bases at J, with 12 bases in the middle. CDR1 is ENHRY and CDR2 is SYGVKD in the germline V gene. The CDR3 sequence is CAISDGKGSEQYF. The CDR3 nucleotides are TGTGCCATCAGTGATGGAAAGGGCTCCGAGCAGTACTTC.

The chain employs TRBV12-3 or TRBV12-4 and TRBJ2-2, with 12 bases matching TRBD2. The J segment lost 5 bases and the V segment lost 5 bases, leaving 9 bases of the junction unmatched. This CDR3 is built from 17 residues. CDR3 in amino acids: CASSPRLAGVRTGELFF. In DNA, the CDR3 is TGTGCCAGCAGTCCCAGACTAGCGGGAGTAAGAACCGGGGAGCTGTTTTTT.

This clonotype was counted a few times. The V gene is TRBV4-2, the J gene TRBJ2-3; D gene unclear. This CDR3 comprises 16 residues. The V end was cut by 3 bases, the J end by 1 base, with 14 bases between. Germline loops: CDR1 LGHNA, CDR2 YNFKEQ. CDR3 sequence reads: CASSQISVGGTDTQYF. The DNA for the CDR3 is TGTGCCAGCAGCCAGATCTCGGTTGGGGGCACAGATACGCAGTATTTT.

This clonotype came up a few times. The genes are TRBV14 and TRBJ1-4, with D possibly matching TRBD1 (6 bases). V gave up 5 bases and J gave up 4 bases, with 20 bases separating them. Germline CDR1 reads SGHDN; CDR2 reads FVKESK. This CDR3 contains 17 residues. The CDR3 sequence: CASSDNPGAGRNEKLFF. CDR3 nucleotide sequence: TGTGCCAGCAGCGACAACCCAGGGGCAGGCCGTAATGAAAAACTGTTTTTT.

In this sample, this clonotype turned up many times. The CDR3 spells CATSDRTHGYTF. In DNA form, the CDR3 reads TGTGCCACCAGTGATCGGACTCATGGCTACACCTTC. This chain links TRBV24-1 with TRBJ1-2, with D uncertain. Germline V gene data show CDR1 as KGHDR and CDR2 as SFDVKD. V was trimmed by 3 bases and J by 6 bases, leaving 7 bases between them. There are 12 residues in the CDR3.

The chain has TRBV12-3 or TRBV12-4 and TRBJ2-7; D unclear. The CDR3 consists of 15 residues. Trimming took off 1 base at V and 0 bases at J, with 10 bases between the two ends. CDR3 amino acids: CASSLVGSGSYEQYF. The CDR3 DNA reads TGTGCCAGCAGTTTAGTAGGGTCAGGCTCCTACGAGCAGTACTTC.

The table lists this clonotype with a few counts. V is TRBV7-8 and J is TRBJ2-5; possibly TRBD1 or TRBD2 for D (5 bases each). Germline CDR1 is SGHVS and CDR2 is FQNEAQ. The CDR3 has 13 residues. Deletions cut 4 bases from V and 4 bases from J, with 10 bases between. The CDR3 DNA reads TGTGCCAGCAGCTCCCGGGACGGAGAGACCCAGTACTTC. Its translation is CASSSRDGETQYF.

The chain has TRBV2 and TRBJ1-1; D remains unclear. The CDR3 totals 12 residues. Trimming cost V 3 bases and J 7 bases, with 9 bases left between them. The V gene's germline CDR1 is SNHLY and CDR2 FYNNEI. The CDR3 DNA reads TGTGCCAGCAGTGATGCCAGCAGTGAAGCTTTCTTT. Encoded protein: CASSDASSEAFF. Complete variable domain (other parts from reference TRBV2 and TRBJ1-1): EPEVTQTPSHQVTQMGQEVILRCVPISNHLYFYWYRQILGQKVEFLVSFYNNEISEKSEIFDDQFSVERPDGSNFTLKIRSTKLEDSAMYFCASSDASSEAFFGQGTRLTVV.

V usage is TRBV30 and J usage is TRBJ1-1, with D perhaps TRBD1 (5 bases). The length of the CDR3 is 14 residues. Germline V gene data show CDR1 as GTSNPN and CDR2 as SVGIG (reference sequence). Trimming removed 3 bases at V and 8 bases at J, with 19 bases between. The CDR3 spells CAWRAPGRWTEAFF. The DNA of the CDR3 is TGTGCCTGGAGGGCACCGGGACGATGGACCGAAGCTTTCTTT. Complete variable domain (other parts from reference TRBV30 and TRBJ1-1): SQTIHQWPATLVQPVGSPLSLECTVEGTSNPNLYWYRQAAGRGLQLLFYSVGIGQISSEVPQNLSASRPQDRQFILSSKKLLLSDSGFYLCAWRAPGRWTEAFFGQGTRLTVV.

The V gene is TRBV4-2, the J gene TRBJ1-4; D is ambiguous. Trimming shortened V by 1 base and J by 4 bases, and 10 bases separated the two germline ends. Germline CDR1 and CDR2: LGHNA and YNFKEQ. The CDR3 loop spans 15 amino acids. The CDR3 DNA sequence: TGTGCCAGCAGCCAAGGCCACAGTATTAATGAAAAACTGTTTTTT. Encoded protein: CASSQGHSINEKLFF.

This chain joins TRBV11-1 and TRBJ2-7, with D perhaps matching TRBD1 or TRBD2 (5 bases each). The V gene lost 5 bases and the J gene lost 4 bases, with 12 bases spanning the gap. The CDR3 is 13 amino acids. CDR1 is SGHAT and CDR2 is FQDESV in the germline V gene (reference sequence). CDR3 DNA sequence: TGTGCCAGCAGCCCATGGGACGGATACGAGCAGTACTTC. This sequence encodes CASSPWDGYEQYF.

This clonotype was seen a handful of times. CDR3 DNA sequence: TGTGCCAGCACCCCTGGACAGGTACTCTACGAGCGGCAGTACTTC. Encoded protein: CASTPGQVLYERQYF. The chain links TRBV7-9 to TRBJ2-7, with 7 bases lining up with TRBD1. There are 15 residues in the CDR3. CDR1 and CDR2 (germline): SEHNR, FQNEAQ (reference sequence). The V segment lost 7 bases and the J segment 9 bases; nucleotides outside the gene matches: 18.

The V call is TRBV12-3 or TRBV12-4, the J call TRBJ1-2, with D maybe TRBD1 (5 bases). Trimming pared 2 bases from V and 6 bases from J, leaving 10 bases between. This CDR3 spans 13 amino acids. The CDR3 loop is CASSLSRVDGYTF. DNA of the CDR3: TGTGCCAGCAGTTTATCCAGGGTGGATGGCTACACCTTC.

This clonotype was observed a handful of times. The chain is built from TRBV13 and TRBJ2-5; TRBD2 agrees at 12 bases. Trimming cost V 5 bases and J 5 bases; bases outside gene matches: 6. Germline CDR1 is PRHDT and CDR2 is FYEKMQ (reference sequence). The CDR3 length is 15 residues. This chain's CDR3 is CASSTLAGGLETQYF. The CDR3 nucleotides read TGTGCCAGCAGCACTCTAGCGGGGGGGTTGGAGACCCAGTACTTC.

This clonotype was counted a few times. The chain is built from TRBV14 and TRBJ2-1; D call uncertain. The V end was cut by 0 bases, the J end by 1 base, with 10 bases between. From germline, CDR1 is SGHDN and CDR2 FVKESK. The CDR3 is 16 residues long. CDR3 DNA sequence: TGTGCCAGCAGCCAAGATTGGGGTGTTTCCTACAATGAGCAGTTCTTC. It translates to CASSQDWGVSYNEQFF.

The V gene is TRBV7-8, the J gene TRBJ2-7, with D hard to call. The V end lost 6 bases, the J end lost 0 bases, and 9 bases lay between the germline ends. CDR1 is SGHVS and CDR2 is FQNEAQ in the germline V gene. This CDR3 has 13 residues. Here the CDR3 reads CASRPRLSYEQYF. DNA for the CDR3: TGTGCCAGCAGGCCTCGGCTCTCCTACGAGCAGTACTTC.

The chain couples TRBV7-6 to TRBJ2-3; 12 bases map to TRBD2. Per the germline V gene, CDR1 is SGHVS and CDR2 is FNYEAQ. The CDR3 loop spans 19 amino acids. Trimming at V came to 5 bases and at J to 3 bases, leaving 15 bases not matched to a gene. The CDR3 spells CASSRAVASGGALTDTQYF. Here the CDR3 DNA reads TGTGCCAGCAGCCGCGCTGTGGCTAGCGGGGGGGCCTTAACAGATACGCAGTATTTT.

To note about this clonotype: At one of its ends the junction is not consistent with the germline gene, which may arise from a read error. This sequence joins TRBV7-3 and TRBJ2-3; tentatively, D is TRBD1 (6 bases). The CDR3 consists of 19 residues. CDR1 is SGHTA and CDR2 is FQGTGA in the germline V gene. The CDR3 sequence: CASSLTGRPTYESTDTQYF. CDR3 coding DNA: TGTGCCAGCAGCCTAACAGGGAGACCAACGTACGAGAGCACAGATACGCAGTATTTT.

This clonotype has only a few counts. The CDR3 spells CASSPQGAYNEKLFF. CDR3 bases: TGTGCCAGCAGCCCGCAGGGGGCCTATAATGAAAAACTGTTTTTT. The chain links TRBV7-9 to TRBJ1-4, with 8 bases identical to TRBD1. The germline gives CDR1 SEHNR, CDR2 FQNEAQ (reference sequence). This CDR3 comprises 15 residues. The ends lost 5 bases at V and 4 bases at J; junction bases unmatched: 6.

V usage is TRBV15 and J usage is TRBJ2-3; 8 bases match TRBD2. The V segment lost 0 bases and the J segment 0 bases; nucleotides outside the gene matches: 5. The CDR3 consists of 17 residues. Germline V gene lookup returns CDR1 LNHNV and CDR2 YYDKDF (reference sequence). The CDR3 protein is CATSRDRTSFSTDTQYF. The CDR3 DNA follows: TGTGCCACCAGCAGAGATCGGACTAGCTTTAGCACAGATACGCAGTATTTT.

This clonotype showed up just a few times. The gene calls are TRBV7-3 and TRBJ2-3, with 7 bases lining up with TRBD1. This CDR3 has 16 residues. J gave up 4 bases and V 7 bases, and 14 bases lay outside the gene matches. Germline-derived CDR1 and CDR2 are SGHTA and FQGTGA. In nucleotides, the CDR3 is TGTGCCAGCATCCACCCCACAGGGGATGGGCCAGATACGCAGTATTTT. Translation gives CASIHPTGDGPDTQYF.

The V call is TRBV15, the J call TRBJ2-1, with D tentatively TRBD1 (5 bases). The CDR3 length is 14 residues. V was pared by 1 base and J by 8 bases, with 12 bases between. Germline V gene sequence: CDR1 LNHNV, CDR2 YYDKDF (reference sequence). CDR3 nucleotides: TGTGCCACCAGCAGAGGCACCACCAGGGATGAGCAGTTCTTC. As protein: CATSRGTTRDEQFF.

V usage is TRBV6-5 and J usage is TRBJ2-7; 7 bases match TRBD2. The germline CDR1 and CDR2 sequences are MNHEY and SVGAGI. This CDR3 spans 14 amino acids. J lost 3 bases, V lost 6 bases, and 8 bases had no gene match. The CDR3 nucleotides read TGTGCCAGCAGAAAAGCGGGAAGCGGCTACGAGCAGTACTTC. Its translation is CASRKAGSGYEQYF.

V is TRBV13 and J is TRBJ1-5, with D uncertain. The CDR3 is 16 residues long. V lost 3 bases to trimming and J lost 4 bases, with 16 bases between them. The germline V gene encodes CDR1 PRHDT and CDR2 FYEKMQ (reference sequence). CDR3 in amino acids: CASSLSTQRVNQPQHF. The CDR3 DNA is TGTGCCAGCAGCTTGAGTACGCAGCGAGTGAATCAGCCCCAGCATTTT.

V usage is TRBV6-1 and J usage is TRBJ2-7; D gene ambiguous. The CDR3 extends over 13 amino acids. V lost 3 bases, J lost 3 bases, and 9 bases lay in between. Germline V CDR1 and CDR2: MNHNS, SASEGT. CDR3 in amino acids: CASSEARLYEQYF. CDR3 DNA sequence: TGTGCCAGCAGTGAGGCCAGACTCTACGAGCAGTACTTC.

This clonotype was counted only a few times. The chain links TRBV14 to TRBJ1-2, with D hard to call. This CDR3 has 15 residues. The V end lost 4 bases, the J end lost 2 bases, and 14 bases lay between the germline ends. The germline gives CDR1 SGHDN, CDR2 FVKESK. The CDR3 sequence: CASSPSNIMNYGYTF. For the CDR3, the DNA is TGTGCCAGCAGCCCTTCGAATATTATGAACTATGGCTACACCTTC.